The T cell receptor (beta chain) under discussion was sequenced for a study of cytomegalovirus exposure and HLA in healthy donors. The table lists this clone with a count of one. The CDR3 sequence is 16 residues long. Trimming removed 3 bases from V and 9 bases from J; junction bases left unmatched: 9. Germline-derived CDR1 and CDR2 are ENHRY and SYGVKD. 60 Vbeta and 13 Jbeta primers were used in PCR. Sequenced by immunoSEQ multiplex PCR; TCRdb stores in-frame clones only, minus some. The table lists more than 95,000 clones, 55% to 75% of them singletons. The source is a man aged 60 to 75 in good health and CMV-seronegative. The sample consisted of PBMCs. The chain links TRBV10-3 to TRBJ2-1, with 12 bases aligning to TRBD2. The CDR3, as DNA: TGTGCCATCAGTGATGGACTAGCGGGATCTCGCACTGAGCAGTTCTTC. It codes for CAISDGLAGSRTEQFF.